The clone carrying this TCR beta chain was seen a few times. The antigen remains undetermined. This sample is drawn from a study of response to subunit inactivated influenza vaccine. The study's findings and limits: Each seasonal influenza vaccination recruits few new T cells, the authors suggested.

V was clipped by 7 bases and J by 6 bases, with 12 bases between them. The germline gives CDR1 GTSNPN, CDR2 SVGIG (reference sequence). The CDR3 has 12 amino acids. TCRdb ran MiXCR on the RT-PCR reads and lists one entry per CDR3 protein. The sample lists about 500,000 distinct CDR3 sequences, about an eighth occurring once. This sample comprised PBMCs from blood, obtained roughly 45 days after vaccination. This receptor was identified in a man aged 45-65 years who received an inactivated influenza vaccine. The chain employs TRBV30 and TRBJ2-2; D is uncertain. The DNA for the CDR3 is TGTGCCTACCCCACAGTTTCCGGGGAGCTGTTTTTT. Its protein is CAYPTVSGELFF.